This TCR beta chain derives from a study of early T cells in non-severe SARS-CoV-2 infection. Germline CDR1 and CDR2: SEHNR and FQNEAQ (reference sequence). The CDR3 consists of 14 residues. Trimming removed 1 base from V and 5 bases from J, with 8 bases in between. The TCR library protocol was used to attach unique molecular identifiers. These identifiers were attached to individual cDNA molecules. TCRdb called the 5' RACE reads again in MiXCR, with one record for every CDR3 protein. The repertoire has 85,000 to 100,000 distinct CDR3 sequences, less than 15% of them found once; the top ten carry around 2%. This clonotype was counted ten times or more.

Sequenced sample: whole blood. The TCR comes from an adult who was a healthcare worker with PCR-confirmed SARS-CoV-2 infection or an uninfected control (not recorded which). The genes are TRBV7-9 and TRBJ2-2; the D gene is possibly TRBD1 (5 bases). Written as DNA, the CDR3 is TGTGCCAGCAGCTTAGACAGGCGGACCGGGGAGCTGTTTTTT. Its protein product is CASSLDRRTGELFF.